This record covers a single T cell receptor (beta chain). The data are from a study of Ad26.COV2.S vaccination and SARS-CoV-2 variants. Data came from immunoSEQ multiplex PCR; TCRdb stores just in-frame clones and leaves some out. This table has about 350,000 clones, about 87% appearing once. The treatment denotes: about 20 received Ad26.COV2.S at low or high dose, single or two shots; 5 received placebo; per-sample allocation not given. Sample collection was performed on day 63 after the first vaccine or placebo injection. CDR3 length equals 13 residues. Germline lookup yields CDR1 GTSNPN and CDR2 SVGIG (reference sequence). V dropped 1 base and J dropped 4 bases, with 8 bases sitting between them.

This specimen consisted of peripheral blood, obtained in a trial of Ad26.COV2.S vaccine versus placebo. This chain connects TRBV30 to TRBJ2-1; TRBD2 might be the D (6 bases). The sequence was obtained from a person aged 18-65 years who received the Ad26.COV2.S COVID-19 vaccine or a placebo. CDR3 nucleotide sequence: TGTGCCTGGAGTGACGGGGGATACAATGAGCAGTTCTTC. This translates into CAWSDGGYNEQFF.